What follows are 18 T cell receptor beta chains derived from one specimen sequenced in a study of human T cells and chemical hapten exposure. TCRdb fed the RACE reads into MiXCR, producing one record per CDR3 protein. The profile shows around 99,000 distinct CDR3 sequences, 9% to 9.5% of them singletons. The time point was: patch test 2, 6 weeks after DPC sensitization. Treatment indicated: therapeutic diphenylcyclopropenone sensitization with weekly scalp DPC. The sample here was whole blood, taken in connection with sensitization to the hapten diphenylcyclopropenone (DPC). Receptors were obtained from a woman aged 35 to 49 with alopecia areata. Some clones in this sample may be carry-over from other donors' samples.

This clonotype has at least ten counts. The chain carries TRBV27 and TRBJ1-6; D call uncertain. Trimming pared 9 bases from V and 7 bases from J, leaving 13 bases between. Germline V gene lookup returns CDR1 MNHEY and CDR2 SMNVEV (reference sequence). This CDR3 is built from 13 residues. The CDR3 region is CASGSRINSPLHF. CDR3 bases: TGTGCCAGTGGATCCAGGATCAATTCACCCCTCCACTTT.

This clonotype was picked up many times. V gene TRBV4-1 combines with J gene TRBJ1-4; D is unclear. The V end was cut by 2 bases, the J end by 8 bases, with 9 bases between. Germline CDR1 is MGHRA and CDR2 is YSYEKL. CDR3 length: 13 amino acids. The CDR3 spells CASSQWQREKLFF. The CDR3 bases are TGCGCCAGCAGCCAATGGCAACGGGAAAAACTGTTTTTT.

This clonotype has just a few counts. The chain combines TRBV29-1 with TRBJ2-7; a weak D match, TRBD2 (6 bases). The CDR3 is 16 amino acids. Germline V gene data show CDR1 as SQVTM and CDR2 as ANQGSEA. V was trimmed by 1 base and J by 7 bases, leaving 23 bases between them. The CDR3 spells CSVEGPEVGSGGEQYF. The CDR3 DNA sequence: TGCAGCGTTGAAGGCCCGGAAGTGGGATCTGGAGGGGAGCAGTACTTC.

V and J are TRBV2 and TRBJ1-1, with 7 positions matching TRBD1. CDR3 length: 12 residues. After removal of 9 bases from V and 12 bases from J, the junction contained 13 bases not matched to a gene. In germline, CDR1 is SNHLY, CDR2 FYNNEI. The CDR3 here is CARETQGKGSFF. The CDR3 DNA reads as TGTGCCAGGGAGACACAGGGGAAGGGGTCTTTCTTT.

This clonotype was seen ten or more times. The J gene is TRBJ2-7, the V gene TRBV4-3; D gene uncertain. V dropped 0 bases and J dropped 7 bases, with 13 bases sitting between them. The CDR3 extends over 14 amino acids. Germline-derived CDR1 and CDR2 are LGHNA and YSLEER. CDR3 in DNA: TGCGCCAGCAGCCAAGATCTCGCCGACTTAGAGCAGTACTTC. Translated, it gives CASSQDLADLEQYF.

This clonotype appeared many times. The J gene is TRBJ1-3, the V gene TRBV7-2, with D possibly TRBD1 on 5 matching bases. Trimming shortened V by 5 bases and J by 0 bases, and 11 bases separated the two germline ends. The CDR3 loop spans 15 amino acids. Germline V gives CDR1 SGHTA, CDR2 FQGNSA. In nucleotides, the CDR3 is TGTGCCAGCAGCCTGGACATAAGCTCTGGAAACACCATATATTTT. Translated, it gives CASSLDISSGNTIYF. The full variable domain, its missing parts supplied by reference TRBV7-2 and TRBJ1-3, is GAGVSQSPSNKVTEKGKDVELRCDPISGHTALYWYRQSLGQGLEFLIYFQGNSAPDKSGLPSDRFSAERTGGSVSTLTIQRTQQEDSAVYLCASSLDISSGNTIYFGEGSWLTVV.

This clonotype was observed many times. The gene calls are TRBV4-1 and TRBJ1-4, with D tentatively TRBD1 (5 bases). The CDR3 runs to 16 residues. Trimming left V 3 bases short and J 0 bases short, with 11 bases between. Germline lookup yields CDR1 MGHRA and CDR2 YSYEKL. The CDR3 sequence is CASSQGPTATNEKLFF. The CDR3 DNA sequence: TGCGCCAGCAGCCAGGGCCCGACAGCAACTAATGAAAAACTGTTTTTT.

V and J are TRBV20-1 and TRBJ1-2, with 7 bases matching TRBD1. Germline V gene lookup returns CDR1 DFQATT and CDR2 SNEGSKA (reference sequence). The CDR3 is made up of 14 amino acids. The V and J ends lost 1 base and 4 bases, in that order; junction bases with no gene match: 6. Written as DNA, the CDR3 is TGCAGTGCTAGAGGCCAGGGGGAGACCTATGGCTACACCTTC. Its translation is CSARGQGETYGYTF.

This clonotype was seen repeatedly, ten times or more. The rearrangement links TRBV27 to TRBJ2-6; 9 nucleotides align to TRBD1. The ends lost 6 bases at V and 3 bases at J; junction bases unmatched: 9. This CDR3 comprises 17 residues. The germline CDR1 and CDR2 sequences are MNHEY and SMNVEV (reference sequence). The CDR3 DNA reads TGTGCCAGCAGCAAGGACAGGGGAGGTTTTGGGGCCAACGTCCTGACTTTC. Amino acid sequence: CASSKDRGGFGANVLTF.

At least ten counts were recorded for this clonotype. V gene TRBV12-3 or TRBV12-4 combines with J gene TRBJ2-1; 7 bases agree with TRBD2. After removal of 3 bases from V and 5 bases from J, the junction contained 13 bases not matched to a gene. This CDR3 comprises 17 residues. CDR3 in amino acids: CASSFHLTSTPNNEQFF. As DNA, the CDR3 is TGTGCCAGCAGTTTTCATTTGACTAGCACCCCTAACAATGAGCAGTTCTTC.

This clonotype was observed once. The J gene is TRBJ2-7, the V gene TRBV20-1, with D maybe TRBD2 (5 bases). The V end was cut by 5 bases, the J end by 3 bases, with 14 bases between. The CDR3 sequence is 13 residues long. In germline, CDR1 is DFQATT, CDR2 SNEGSKA (reference sequence). CDR3 DNA: TGCAGTGCTTTTCGGACGGCGGGCTACGAGCAGTACTTC. Protein product: CSAFRTAGYEQYF.

The chain recombines TRBV7-2 with TRBJ1-2, with D hard to call. Germline V lookup: CDR1 SGHTA, CDR2 FQGNSA. The length of the CDR3 is 14 residues. V gave up 5 bases and J gave up 0 bases, with 10 bases separating them. This CDR3 is CASSPRAANYGYTF. The DNA for the CDR3 is TGTGCCAGCAGCCCACGGGCGGCTAACTATGGCTACACCTTC.

This clonotype has at least ten counts. The rearrangement joins TRBV11-2 to TRBJ2-1; 8 nucleotides align to TRBD2. The CDR3 runs to 14 residues. V gave up 5 bases and J gave up 9 bases; unmatched junction bases: 9. From germline, CDR1 is SGHAT and CDR2 FQNNGV. The CDR3, as DNA: TGTGCCAGCAGCGCCCGTGGACTAGCTGGTGAGCAGTTCTTC. This encodes CASSARGLAGEQFF.

The chain carries TRBV20-1 and TRBJ1-5, with D hard to call. This CDR3 contains 13 residues. Germline V gene sequence: CDR1 DFQATT, CDR2 SNEGSKA (reference sequence). This chain's CDR3 is CSLQVNSNQPQHF. CDR3 nucleotides: TGCAGCCTCCAGGTTAATAGCAATCAGCCCCAGCATTTT.

This clonotype showed up many times. V gene TRBV5-1 combines with J gene TRBJ2-7; D is uncertain. The germline V gene encodes CDR1 SGHRS and CDR2 YFSETQ. Between the trimmed V and J ends, which lost 0 bases and 2 bases, there was a span of 12 bases. CDR3 length: 15 residues. The CDR3 coding sequence is TGCGCCAGCAGCTTGGTGGCAGGCGATACCTACGAGCAGTACTTC. It yields the protein CASSLVAGDTYEQYF.

This clonotype is judged medium-sized. The V call is TRBV7-2, the J call TRBJ1-3; the D gene is possibly TRBD1 (6 bases). CDR1 is SGHTA and CDR2 is FQGNSA in the germline V gene. V lost 3 bases and J 2 bases, leaving 14 bases between the germline ends. This CDR3 spans 16 amino acids. DNA for the CDR3: TGTGCCAGCAGCTTGATCCCAGGGGCGCCTGGAAACACCATATATTTT. Translating gives CASSLIPGAPGNTIYF.

The chain carries TRBV5-5 and TRBJ1-1; D call uncertain. Germline loops: CDR1 SGHKS, CDR2 YYEKEE (reference sequence). Trimming stripped 3 bases from V and 6 bases from J, with 15 bases between. The length of the CDR3 is 14 residues. The CDR3 DNA is TGTGCCAGCAGCTCAGAAGGGCAAAACCCTGAAGCTTTCTTT. This sequence encodes CASSSEGQNPEAFF. Variable domain in full (rest from reference TRBV5-5 and TRBJ1-1): DAGVTQSPTHLIKTRGQQVTLRCSPISGHKSVSWYQQVLGQGPQFIFQYYEKEERGRGNFPDRFSARQFPNYSSELNVNALLLGDSALYLCASSSEGQNPEAFFGQGTRLTVV.

This clonotype showed up just a few times. V gene TRBV7-9 combines with J gene TRBJ2-7, with D perhaps TRBD2 (6 bases). Trimming stripped 5 bases from V and 0 bases from J, with 11 bases between. The CDR3 is 14 amino acids. Germline CDR1 is SEHNR and CDR2 is FQNEAQ (reference sequence). The CDR3 loop is CASSNSGSSYEQYF. DNA of the CDR3: TGTGCCAGCAGCAATTCCGGGAGCTCCTACGAGCAGTACTTC.